Below, one T cell receptor (beta chain) is given with its context. The record originates from a study of shared clonotypes between healthy human individuals. Study in general: Donor ages ranged 18 to 49 years: a couple of women, a few men.

It was across several immunoSEQ plates that each subset's genomic DNA was evenly split. Method: immunoSEQ multiplex PCR; TCRdb's copy keeps in-frame clones and lacks some. The table shows about 610,000 clones, with 97% occurring only once. CDR3 length: 16 residues. V dropped 1 base and J dropped 3 bases, with 12 bases sitting between them. Looked up from germline, CDR1 is MNHEY and CDR2 is SMNVEV (reference sequence). The material sequenced was naive CD4+ T cells sorted from blood. Subset denoted: CD45RA+ positively selected. This TCR came from a woman in her thirties in good health. This sequence joins TRBV27 and TRBJ1-4; maybe TRBD1 (5 bases). The CDR3 DNA follows: TGTGCCAGCAGTTTATACCCCCGGGGCCCTAATGAAAAACTGTTTTTT. Its translation is CASSLYPRGPNEKLFF. Using reference TRBV27 and TRBJ1-4 for the parts outside the CDR3, the full variable domain is EAQVTQNPRYLITVTGKKLTVTCSQNMNHEYMSWYRQDPGLGLRQIYYSMNVEVTDKGDVPEGYKVSRKEKRNFPLILESPSPNQTSLYFCASSLYPRGPNEKLFFGSGTQLSVL.